This T cell receptor (beta chain) was captured in a study of human T cells and chemical hapten exposure. General study points: No shift was seen in TCRs above 1 in 1000 frequency with DPC sensitization. Expanded TCRs clustered into significantly more large CDR3 similarity groups than controls, the analysis revealed.

Time point in this sample: patch test 1, 2 weeks after DPC sensitization. Treatment defined: therapeutic diphenylcyclopropenone sensitization with weekly scalp DPC. Using its own MiXCR run on the RACE reads, TCRdb lists one record per CDR3 protein. The sample consists of some 380,000 distinct CDR3 sequences, more than 4.5% of them appearing once. Germline V gene data show CDR1 as SNHLY and CDR2 as FYNNEI. This CDR3 is built from 14 residues. Between the trimmed V and J ends, which lost 8 bases and 1 base, there was a span of 14 bases. In its sample, this clonotype was seen many times. The antigen is not known.

Sequences were derived from whole blood, sampled in connection with sensitization to the hapten diphenylcyclopropenone (DPC). The genes are TRBV2 and TRBJ1-1, with D unresolved. The origin of this receptor is a woman aged 45-65 years with alopecia areata. Some clones in this sample may be carry-over from other donors' samples. The CDR3 reads CASLPGRTNTEAFF. The CDR3 DNA reads as TGTGCCAGCCTACCCGGGAGGACGAACACTGAAGCTTTCTTT.